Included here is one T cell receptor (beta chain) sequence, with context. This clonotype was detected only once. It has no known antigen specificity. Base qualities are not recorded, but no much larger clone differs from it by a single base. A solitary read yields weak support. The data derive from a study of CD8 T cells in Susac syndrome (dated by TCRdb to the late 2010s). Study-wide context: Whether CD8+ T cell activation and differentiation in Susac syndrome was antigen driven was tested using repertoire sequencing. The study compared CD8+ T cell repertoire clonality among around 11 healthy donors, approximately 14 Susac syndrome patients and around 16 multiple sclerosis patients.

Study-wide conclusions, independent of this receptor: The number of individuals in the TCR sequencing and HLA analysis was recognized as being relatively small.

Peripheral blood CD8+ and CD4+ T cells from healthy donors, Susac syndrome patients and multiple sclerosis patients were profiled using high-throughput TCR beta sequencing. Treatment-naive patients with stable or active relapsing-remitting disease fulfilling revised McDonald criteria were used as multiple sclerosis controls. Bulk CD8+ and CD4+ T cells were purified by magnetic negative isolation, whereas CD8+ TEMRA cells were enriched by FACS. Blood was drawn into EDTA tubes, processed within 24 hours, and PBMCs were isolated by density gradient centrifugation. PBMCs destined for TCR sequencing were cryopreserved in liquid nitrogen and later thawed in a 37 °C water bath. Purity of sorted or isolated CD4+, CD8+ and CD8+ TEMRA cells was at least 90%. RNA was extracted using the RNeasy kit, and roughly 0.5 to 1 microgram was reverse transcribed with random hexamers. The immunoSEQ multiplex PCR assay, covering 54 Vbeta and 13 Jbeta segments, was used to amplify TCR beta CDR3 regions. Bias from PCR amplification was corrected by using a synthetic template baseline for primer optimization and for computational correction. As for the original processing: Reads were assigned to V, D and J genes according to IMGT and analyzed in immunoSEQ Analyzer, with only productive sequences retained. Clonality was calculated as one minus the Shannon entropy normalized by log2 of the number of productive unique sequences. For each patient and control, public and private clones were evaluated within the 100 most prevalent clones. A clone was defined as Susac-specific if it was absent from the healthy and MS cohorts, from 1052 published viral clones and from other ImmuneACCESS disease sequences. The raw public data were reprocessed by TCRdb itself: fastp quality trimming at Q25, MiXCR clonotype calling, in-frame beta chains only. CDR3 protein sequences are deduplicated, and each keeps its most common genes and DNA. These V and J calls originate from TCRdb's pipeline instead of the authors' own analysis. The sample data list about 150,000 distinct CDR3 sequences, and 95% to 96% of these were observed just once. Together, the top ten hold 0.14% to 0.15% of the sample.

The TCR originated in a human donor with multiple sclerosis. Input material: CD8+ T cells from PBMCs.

The encoded CDR3 is CSVVGGLAGYTF. The nucleotides read TGCAGCGTTGTGGGAGGCCTGGCCGGCTACACCTTC. The chain links TRBV29-1 with TRBJ1-2, with the D segment identity uncertain. The CDR3 has 12 amino acids, counting the end cysteine and phenylalanine. Only the CDR3 DNA stays, 36 bases, in frame from base 1. As encoded in the germline V gene, CDR1 is SQVTM while CDR2 is ANQGSEA. The trim is 4 bases for V and 8 bases for J, with a gap of 14 bases between the germline ends.